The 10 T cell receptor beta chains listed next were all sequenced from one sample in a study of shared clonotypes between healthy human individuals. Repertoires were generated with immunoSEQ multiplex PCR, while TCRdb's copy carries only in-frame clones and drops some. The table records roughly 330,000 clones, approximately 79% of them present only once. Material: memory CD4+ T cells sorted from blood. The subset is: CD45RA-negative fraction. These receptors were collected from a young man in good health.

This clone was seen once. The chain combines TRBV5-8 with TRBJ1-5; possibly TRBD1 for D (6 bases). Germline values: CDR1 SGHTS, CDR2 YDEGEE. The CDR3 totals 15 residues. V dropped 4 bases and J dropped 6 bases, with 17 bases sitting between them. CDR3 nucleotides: TGTGCCAGCAGCCCGGCCCGGGGGCGTAGTCAGCCCCAGCATTTT. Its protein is CASSPARGRSQPQHF.

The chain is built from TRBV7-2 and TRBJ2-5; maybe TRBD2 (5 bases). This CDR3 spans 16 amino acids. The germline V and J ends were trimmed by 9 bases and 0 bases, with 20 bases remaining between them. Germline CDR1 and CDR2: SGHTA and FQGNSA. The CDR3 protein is CASTKDWVGYQETQYF. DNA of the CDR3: TGTGCCAGTACGAAGGACTGGGTGGGCTACCAAGAGACCCAGTACTTC.

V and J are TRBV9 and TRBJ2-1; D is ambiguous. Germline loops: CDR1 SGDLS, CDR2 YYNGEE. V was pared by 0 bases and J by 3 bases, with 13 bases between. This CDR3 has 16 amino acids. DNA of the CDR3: TGTGCCAGCAGCGTAGCTACCGACTTAGGCTACAATGAGCAGTTCTTC. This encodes CASSVATDLGYNEQFF.

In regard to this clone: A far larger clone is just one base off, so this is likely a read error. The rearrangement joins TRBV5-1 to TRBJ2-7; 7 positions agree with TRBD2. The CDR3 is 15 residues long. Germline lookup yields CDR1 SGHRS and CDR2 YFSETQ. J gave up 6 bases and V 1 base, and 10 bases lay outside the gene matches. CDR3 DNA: TGCGCCAGCAGCTTGACCAGCGGGAACCTCTCCGAGCAGTACTTC. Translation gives CASSLTSGNLSEQYF.

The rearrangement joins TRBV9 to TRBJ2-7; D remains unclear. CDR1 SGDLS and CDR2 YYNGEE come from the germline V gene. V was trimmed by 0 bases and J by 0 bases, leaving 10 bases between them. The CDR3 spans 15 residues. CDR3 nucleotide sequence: TGTGCCAGCAGCGTAGGGTACCAAAGCTCCTACGAGCAGTACTTC. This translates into CASSVGYQSSYEQYF.

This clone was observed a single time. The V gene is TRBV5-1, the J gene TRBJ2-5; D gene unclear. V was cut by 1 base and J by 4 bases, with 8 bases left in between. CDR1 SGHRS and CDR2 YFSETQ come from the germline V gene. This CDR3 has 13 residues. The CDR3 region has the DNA TGCGCCAGCAGCTTGACGGTGGGAGAGACCCAGTACTTC. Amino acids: CASSLTVGETQYF. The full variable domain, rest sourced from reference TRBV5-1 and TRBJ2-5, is KAGVTQTPRYLIKTRGQQVTLSCSPISGHRSVSWYQQTPGQGLQFLFEYFSETQRNKGNFPGRFSGRQFSNSRSEMNVSTLELGDSALYLCASSLTVGETQYFGPGTRLLVL.

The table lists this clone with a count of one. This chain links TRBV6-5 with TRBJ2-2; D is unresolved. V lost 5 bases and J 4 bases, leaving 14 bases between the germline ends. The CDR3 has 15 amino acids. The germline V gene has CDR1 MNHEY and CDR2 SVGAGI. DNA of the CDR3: TGTGCCAGCAGTCGATACCGGGCAGGCACCGGGGAGCTGTTTTTT. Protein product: CASSRYRAGTGELFF.

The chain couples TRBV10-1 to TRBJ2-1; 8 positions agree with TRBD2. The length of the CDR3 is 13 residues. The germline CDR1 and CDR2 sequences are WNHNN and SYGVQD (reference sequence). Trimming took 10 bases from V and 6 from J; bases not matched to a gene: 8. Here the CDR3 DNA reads TGCGCCACCCAAGCGGGAGCGATCAATGAGCAGTTCTTC. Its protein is CATQAGAINEQFF.

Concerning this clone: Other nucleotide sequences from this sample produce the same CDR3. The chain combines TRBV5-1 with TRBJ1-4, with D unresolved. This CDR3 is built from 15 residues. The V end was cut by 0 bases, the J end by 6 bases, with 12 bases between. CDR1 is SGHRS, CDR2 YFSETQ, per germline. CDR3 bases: TGCGCCAGCAGCTTGGCTGGACGGTCTGATGAAAAACTGTTTTTT. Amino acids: CASSLAGRSDEKLFF.

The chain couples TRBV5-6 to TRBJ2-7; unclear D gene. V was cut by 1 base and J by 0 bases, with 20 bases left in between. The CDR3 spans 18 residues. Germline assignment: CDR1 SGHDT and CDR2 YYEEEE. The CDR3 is CASSLQALRSPSSYEQYF. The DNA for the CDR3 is TGTGCCAGCAGCTTGCAGGCCCTCAGGTCCCCCAGCTCCTACGAGCAGTACTTC.